The 14 T cell receptor beta chains presented below share a single source sample, sequenced in a study of T-cell memory formation after mild COVID-19. TCRdb itself ran the 5' RACE reads through MiXCR, one entry per CDR3 protein. The sample has fewer than 200,000 distinct CDR3 sequences, approximately 12% seen once; the top ten hold about 3.6%. Sequences were obtained from PBMCs or a T cell subset sorted from them (not recorded which). The source is a man aged 18 to 29 who had mild COVID-19 (a few samples of this study predate the infection). Cell type and time point are not known.

The table lists this clonotype with many counts. The J gene is TRBJ2-5, the V gene TRBV28; D unresolved. The ends were cut back, 6 bases at V and 5 bases at J, with 4 bases in the middle. The CDR3 sequence is 10 residues long. The germline CDR1 and CDR2 sequences are MDHEN and SYDVKM. The CDR3 DNA sequence: TGTGCCAGCAGCGGGGAGACCCAGTACTTC. Residues: CASSGETQYF.

The chain combines TRBV29-1 with TRBJ1-1; D is unclear. This CDR3 has 14 amino acids. Germline CDR1 reads SQVTM; CDR2 reads ANQGSEA. The V gene lost 4 bases and the J gene lost 1 base, with 13 bases spanning the gap. The CDR3 here is CSVGEGTTNTEAFF. CDR3 in DNA: TGCAGCGTTGGTGAGGGCACAACGAACACTGAAGCTTTCTTT.

The rearrangement uses TRBV7-6 and TRBJ2-3; maybe TRBD2 (6 bases). Germline values: CDR1 SGHVS, CDR2 FNYEAQ. The CDR3 is 15 amino acids. V lost 6 bases and J 4 bases, leaving 17 bases between the germline ends. CDR3 sequence: CASSRKAGYADTQYF. For the CDR3, the DNA is TGTGCCAGCAGTCGCAAGGCGGGGTACGCAGATACGCAGTATTTT.

The chain uses TRBV20-1 and TRBJ1-2; D is uncertain. The CDR3 runs to 9 residues. Germline V gene lookup returns CDR1 DFQATT and CDR2 SNEGSKA (reference sequence). V was trimmed by 0 bases and J by 8 bases, leaving 1 base between them. The CDR3 nucleotides read TGCAGTGCTAGAGAAGGCTACACCTTC. Protein sequence: CSAREGYTF.

This clonotype has at least ten counts. This rearrangement joins TRBV7-2 to TRBJ2-7, with D possibly TRBD1 on 5 matching bases. Per the germline V gene, CDR1 is SGHTA and CDR2 is FQGNSA. Deletions cut 8 bases from V and 4 bases from J, with 15 bases between. The CDR3 is 13 amino acids. CDR3 sequence reads: CASRMAGLYEQYV. Written as DNA, the CDR3 is TGTGCCAGCCGAATGGCAGGGCTGTACGAGCAGTACGTC.

The rearrangement links TRBV7-9 to TRBJ1-1; D gene unclear. V lost 0 bases to trimming and J lost 1 base, with 9 bases between them. This CDR3 spans 15 amino acids. The germline CDR1 and CDR2 sequences are SEHNR and FQNEAQ (reference sequence). This CDR3 is CASSLASGWNTEAFF. The DNA for the CDR3 is TGTGCCAGCAGCTTAGCCTCCGGGTGGAACACTGAAGCTTTCTTT.

The chain joins TRBV11-2 to TRBJ2-5; D is undetermined. Germline-derived CDR1 and CDR2 are SGHAT and FQNNGV. The CDR3 is made up of 13 amino acids. Trimming removed 1 base at V and 7 bases at J, with 10 bases between. The CDR3 sequence is CASSLADGGTQYF. The CDR3 region has the DNA TGTGCCAGCAGCTTAGCGGACGGTGGGACCCAGTACTTC.

V is TRBV7-2 and J is TRBJ1-4, with 7 positions matching TRBD1. The CDR3 runs 14 residues. Per the germline V gene, CDR1 is SGHTA and CDR2 is FQGNSA. V shed 5 bases, J shed 2 bases, and the junction held 2 bases outside the gene matches. CDR3: CASSATGTNEKLFF. CDR3 DNA sequence: TGTGCCAGCAGCGCGACAGGGACTAATGAAAAACTGTTTTTT.

The J gene is TRBJ1-1, the V gene TRBV2; D not certain. CDR1 is SNHLY and CDR2 is FYNNEI in the germline V gene. Trimming removed 1 base from V and 1 base from J, with 4 bases in between. This CDR3 has 13 residues. CDR3 coding DNA: TGTGCCAGCAGTGAAGGAGAGAACACTGAAGCTTTCTTT. Translating it yields CASSEGENTEAFF.

V usage is TRBV7-9 and J usage is TRBJ2-7; perhaps TRBD2 as D (7 bases). In germline, CDR1 is SEHNR, CDR2 FQNEAQ (reference sequence). The CDR3 spans 13 residues. V lost 3 bases, J lost 6 bases, and 12 bases lay in between. The CDR3 region is CASSLGGAPEQYV. The CDR3, as DNA: TGTGCCAGCAGCTTGGGGGGGGCTCCCGAGCAGTACGTC.

J is TRBJ1-1 and V is TRBV27; the match to TRBD1 covers 7 bases. Germline V CDR1 and CDR2: MNHEY, SMNVEV (reference sequence). Trimming took 6 bases from V and 3 from J; bases not matched to a gene: 7. The CDR3 covers 14 residues. The CDR3 protein is CASSRQGGDTEAFF. In nucleotides, the CDR3 is TGTGCCAGCAGCCGACAGGGCGGCGACACTGAAGCTTTCTTT.

This clonotype was seen a single time. The rearrangement uses TRBV25-1 and TRBJ1-4; D is perhaps TRBD1 (5 bases). Germline V lookup: CDR1 MGHDK, CDR2 SYGVNS. Trimming removed 4 bases at V and 6 bases at J, with 15 bases between. The CDR3 totals 15 residues. CDR3 loop: CASSAQGLAHEKLFF. The DNA of the CDR3 is TGTGCCAGCAGTGCCCAGGGCTTAGCCCATGAAAAACTGTTTTTT.

This sequence joins TRBV5-1 and TRBJ2-7; D may be TRBD1 (5 bases). CDR3 length equals 15 residues. CDR1 SGHRS and CDR2 YFSETQ come from the germline V gene. Trimming stripped 2 bases from V and 3 bases from J, with 15 bases between. CDR3 in amino acids: CASSFLQVIIYEQYF. DNA of the CDR3: TGCGCCAGCAGCTTCTTACAGGTAATAATCTACGAGCAGTACTTC.

This clonotype was detected a few times. The V gene is TRBV6-6, the J gene TRBJ2-1; 8 nucleotides agree with TRBD1. There are 12 residues in the CDR3. Per the germline V gene, CDR1 is MNHNY and CDR2 is SVGAGI (reference sequence). V gave up 8 bases and J gave up 7 bases; unmatched junction bases: 4. The CDR3 here is CASQGARNEQFF. The CDR3 DNA reads as TGTGCCAGCCAGGGGGCGAGAAATGAGCAGTTCTTC.